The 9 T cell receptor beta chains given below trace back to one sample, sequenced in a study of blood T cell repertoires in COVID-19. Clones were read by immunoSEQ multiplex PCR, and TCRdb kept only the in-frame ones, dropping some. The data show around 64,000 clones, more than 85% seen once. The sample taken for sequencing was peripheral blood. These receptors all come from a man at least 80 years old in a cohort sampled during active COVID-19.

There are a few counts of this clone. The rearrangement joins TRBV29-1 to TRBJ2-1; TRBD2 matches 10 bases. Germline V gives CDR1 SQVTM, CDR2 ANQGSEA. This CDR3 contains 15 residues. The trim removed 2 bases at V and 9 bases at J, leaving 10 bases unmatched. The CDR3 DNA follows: TGCAGCGTTGAAAGGGTGGAGCGGGGGGGTGGTGAGCAGTTCTTC. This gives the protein CSVERVERGGGEQFF.

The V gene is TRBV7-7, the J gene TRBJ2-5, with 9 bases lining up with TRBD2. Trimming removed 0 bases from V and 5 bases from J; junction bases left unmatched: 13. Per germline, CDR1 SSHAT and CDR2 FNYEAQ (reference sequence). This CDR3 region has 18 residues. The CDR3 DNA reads TGTGCCAGCAGCTTAGCCCCCGGGGGTAGCGGGGGTTTGGAGACCCAGTACTTC. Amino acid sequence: CASSLAPGGSGGLETQYF.

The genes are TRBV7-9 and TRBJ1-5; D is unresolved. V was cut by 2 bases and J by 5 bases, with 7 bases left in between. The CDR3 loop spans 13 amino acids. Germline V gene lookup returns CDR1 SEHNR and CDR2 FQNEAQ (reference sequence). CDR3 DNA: TGTGCCAGCAGCTTATTATTAGATCAGCCCCAGCATTTT. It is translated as CASSLLLDQPQHF.

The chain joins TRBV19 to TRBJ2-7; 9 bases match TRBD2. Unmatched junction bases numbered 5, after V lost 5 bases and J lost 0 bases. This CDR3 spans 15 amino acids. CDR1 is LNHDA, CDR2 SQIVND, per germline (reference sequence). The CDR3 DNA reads TGTGCCAGTAGTCTCACTAGCGGGTCCTCCTACGAGCAGTACTTC. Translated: CASSLTSGSSYEQYF.

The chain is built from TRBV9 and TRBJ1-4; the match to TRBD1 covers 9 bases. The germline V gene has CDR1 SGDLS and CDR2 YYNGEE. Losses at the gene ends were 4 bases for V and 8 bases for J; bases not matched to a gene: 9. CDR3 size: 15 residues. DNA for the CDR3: TGTGCCAGCAGCTCTGGGACAGGGTTGAACGAAAAACTGTTTTTT. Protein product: CASSSGTGLNEKLFF. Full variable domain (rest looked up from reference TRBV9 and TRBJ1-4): DSGVTQTPKHLITATGQRVTLRCSPRSGDLSVYWYQQSLDQGLQFLIQYYNGEERAKGNILERFSAQQFPDLHSELNLSSLELGDSALYFCASSSGTGLNEKLFFGSGTQLSVL.

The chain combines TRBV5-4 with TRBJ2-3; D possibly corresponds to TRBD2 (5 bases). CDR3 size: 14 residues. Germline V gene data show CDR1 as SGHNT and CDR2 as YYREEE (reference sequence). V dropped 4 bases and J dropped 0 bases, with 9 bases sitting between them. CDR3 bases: TGTGCCAGCAGCCACTGGGAGAGCACAGATACGCAGTATTTT. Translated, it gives CASSHWESTDTQYF.

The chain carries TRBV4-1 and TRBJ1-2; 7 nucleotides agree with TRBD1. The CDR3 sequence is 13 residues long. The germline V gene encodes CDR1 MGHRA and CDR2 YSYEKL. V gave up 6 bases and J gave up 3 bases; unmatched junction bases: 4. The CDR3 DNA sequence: TGCGCCAGCAGTCGCGACAGGGACTATGGCTACACCTTC. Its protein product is CASSRDRDYGYTF.

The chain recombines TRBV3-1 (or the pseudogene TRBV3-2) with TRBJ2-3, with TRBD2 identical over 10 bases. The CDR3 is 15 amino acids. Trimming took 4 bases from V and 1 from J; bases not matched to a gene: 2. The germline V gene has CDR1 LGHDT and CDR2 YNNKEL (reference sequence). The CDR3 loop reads CASSRGTSGTDTQYF. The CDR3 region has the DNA TGTGCCAGCAGCCGTGGGACTAGCGGCACAGATACGCAGTATTTT.

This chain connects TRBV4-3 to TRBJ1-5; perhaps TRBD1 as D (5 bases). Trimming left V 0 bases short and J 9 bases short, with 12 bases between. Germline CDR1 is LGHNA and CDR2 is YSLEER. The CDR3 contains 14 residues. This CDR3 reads CASSQDTQAMPQHF. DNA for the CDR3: TGCGCCAGCAGCCAAGACACACAGGCGATGCCCCAGCATTTT.